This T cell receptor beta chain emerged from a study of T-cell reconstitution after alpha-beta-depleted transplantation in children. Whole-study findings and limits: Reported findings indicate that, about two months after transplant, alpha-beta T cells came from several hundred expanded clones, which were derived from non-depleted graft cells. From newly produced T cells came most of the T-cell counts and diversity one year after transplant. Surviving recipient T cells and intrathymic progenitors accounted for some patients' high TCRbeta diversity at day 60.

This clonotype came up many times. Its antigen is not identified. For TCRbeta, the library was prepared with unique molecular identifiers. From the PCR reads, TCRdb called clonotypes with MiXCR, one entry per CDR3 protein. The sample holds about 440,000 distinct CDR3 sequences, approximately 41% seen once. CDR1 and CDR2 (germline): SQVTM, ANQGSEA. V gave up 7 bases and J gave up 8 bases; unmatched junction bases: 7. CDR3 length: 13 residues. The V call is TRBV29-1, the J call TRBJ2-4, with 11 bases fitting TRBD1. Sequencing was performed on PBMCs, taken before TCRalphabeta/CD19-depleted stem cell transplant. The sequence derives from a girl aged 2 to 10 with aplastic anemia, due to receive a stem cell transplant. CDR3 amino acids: CSGGQGALHIQYF. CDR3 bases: TGCAGCGGAGGACAGGGGGCTCTTCACATTCAGTACTTC.